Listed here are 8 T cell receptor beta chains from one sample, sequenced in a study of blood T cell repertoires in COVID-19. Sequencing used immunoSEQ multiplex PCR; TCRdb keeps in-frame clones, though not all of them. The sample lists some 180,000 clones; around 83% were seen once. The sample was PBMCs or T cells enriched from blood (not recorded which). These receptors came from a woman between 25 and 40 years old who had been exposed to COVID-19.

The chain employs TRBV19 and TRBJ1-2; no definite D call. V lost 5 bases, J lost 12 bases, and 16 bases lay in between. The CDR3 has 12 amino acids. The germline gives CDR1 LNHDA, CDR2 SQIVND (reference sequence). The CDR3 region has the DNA TGTGCCAGTAGTCCGAGGTCGGAGACTAACACCTTC. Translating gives CASSPRSETNTF. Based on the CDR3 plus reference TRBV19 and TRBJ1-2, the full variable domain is DGGITQSPKYLFRKEGQNVTLSCEQNLNHDAMYWYRQDPGQGLRLIYYSQIVNDFQKGDIAEGYSVSREKKESFPLTVTSAQKNPTAFYLCASSPRSETNTFGSGTRLTVV.

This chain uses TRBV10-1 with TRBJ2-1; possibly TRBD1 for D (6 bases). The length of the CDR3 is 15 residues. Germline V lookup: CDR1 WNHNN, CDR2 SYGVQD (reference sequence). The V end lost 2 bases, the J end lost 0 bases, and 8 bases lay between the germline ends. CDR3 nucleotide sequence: TGCGCCAGCAGTGAGGACAGGTACTCCTACAATGAGCAGTTCTTC. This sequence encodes CASSEDRYSYNEQFF.

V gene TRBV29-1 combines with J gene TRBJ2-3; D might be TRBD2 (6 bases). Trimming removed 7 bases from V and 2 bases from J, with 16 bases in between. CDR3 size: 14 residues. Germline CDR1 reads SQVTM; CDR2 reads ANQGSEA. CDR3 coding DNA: TGCAGCGCCTCTGACGGGGGATTCACAGATACGCAGTATTTT. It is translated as CSASDGGFTDTQYF.

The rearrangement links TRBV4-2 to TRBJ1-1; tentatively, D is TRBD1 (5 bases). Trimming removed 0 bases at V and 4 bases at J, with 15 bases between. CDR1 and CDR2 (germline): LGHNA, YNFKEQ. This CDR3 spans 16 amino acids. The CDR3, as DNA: TGTGCCAGCAGCCAAGATCCAGTCATCGGGGGCACTGAAGCTTTCTTT. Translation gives CASSQDPVIGGTEAFF.

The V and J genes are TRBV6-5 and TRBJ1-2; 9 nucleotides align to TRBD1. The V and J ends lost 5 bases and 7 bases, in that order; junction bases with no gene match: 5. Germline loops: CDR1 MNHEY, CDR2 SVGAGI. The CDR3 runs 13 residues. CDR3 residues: CASSQTGGVGYTF. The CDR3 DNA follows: TGTGCCAGCAGTCAAACAGGGGGCGTTGGCTACACCTTC.

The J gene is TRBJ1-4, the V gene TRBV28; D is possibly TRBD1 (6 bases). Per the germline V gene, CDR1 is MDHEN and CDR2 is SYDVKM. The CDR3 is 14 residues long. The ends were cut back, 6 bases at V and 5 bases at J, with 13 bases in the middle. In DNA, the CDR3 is TGTGCCAGCAGAATTCCGGACAGAAATGAAAAACTGTTTTTT. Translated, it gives CASRIPDRNEKLFF.

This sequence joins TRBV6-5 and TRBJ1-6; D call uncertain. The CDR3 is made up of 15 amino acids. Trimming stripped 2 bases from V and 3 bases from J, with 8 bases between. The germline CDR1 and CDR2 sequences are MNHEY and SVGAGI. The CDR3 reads CASSYGQVYNSPLHF. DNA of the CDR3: TGTGCCAGCAGTTACGGGCAGGTCTATAATTCACCCCTCCACTTT.

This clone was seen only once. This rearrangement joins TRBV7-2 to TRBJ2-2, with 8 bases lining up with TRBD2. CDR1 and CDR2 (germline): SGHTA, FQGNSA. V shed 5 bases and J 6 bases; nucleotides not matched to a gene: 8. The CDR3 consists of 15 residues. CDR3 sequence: CASSPGGSISGELFF. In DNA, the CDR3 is TGTGCCAGCAGCCCGGGGGGGTCGATTTCCGGGGAGCTGTTTTTT.